The present entry profiles one TCR beta chain with its context. No antigen is known for it. The investigators sampled blood at baseline, at cycle 4 day 1, and at cycle 7 day 1. Trimming cost V 6 bases and J 5 bases; bases outside gene matches: 8. The CDR3 covers 14 residues. Germline V CDR1 and CDR2: MDHEN, SYDVKM. The entry originates in a study of OX40 agonist ivuxolimab in advanced cancers. The study, taken as a whole, reports: On average, a greater number of expanded clones characterised CD8+ T cells relative to CD4+.

Produced via immunoSEQ multiplex PCR; TCRdb's table is partial and in-frame only. The data show fewer than 80,000 clones, 85% seen once. The sequence was obtained from an adult with an advanced solid tumor such as melanoma, head and neck, liver or kidney cancer. The gene calls are TRBV28 and TRBJ1-1, with 8 bases identical to TRBD1. The sample was CD4+ or CD8+ T cells sorted from blood, taken in a trial of the OX40 agonist ivuxolimab. The chain's CDR3 is CASRETGVGTEAFF. In DNA form, the CDR3 reads TGTGCCAGCAGAGAGACAGGGGTGGGGACTGAAGCTTTCTTT. Complete variable domain (other parts from reference TRBV28 and TRBJ1-1): DVKVTQSSRYLVKRTGEKVFLECVQDMDHENMFWYRQDPGLGLRLIYFSYDVKMKEKGDIPEGYSVSREKKERFSLILESASTNQTSMYLCASRETGVGTEAFFGQGTRLTVV.